These T cell receptor beta chains were read from a single sample in a study of low-dose radiotherapy and immunotherapy resistance in tumors. TCRdb re-called the reads through MiXCR, storing one row per CDR3 protein. There are 50,000 or so distinct CDR3 sequences in the sample; around a third occur only once, and roughly 8.2% lies in the top ten. The sample was PBMCs, taken after low-dose radiotherapy plus immunotherapy. The receptor source for this set is a male donor with rectosigmoid adenocarcinoma. Both conserved end residues are part of each CDR3. D genes are given only for firm matches. A clone size is listed for some rows: how often the clone was seen (once, few, many), or a class if it is expanded.

V gene: TRBV28
clone size: many
D gene: -
J gene: TRBJ2-7
CDR3 DNA: TGTGCCAGCAGTACACAGGGAGTCTTAGGCGAGCAGTACTTC
CDR3 protein: CASSTQGVLGEQYF

V gene: TRBV7-2
clone size: many
D gene: -
J gene: TRBJ2-2
CDR3 DNA: TGTGCCAGCAGCTTACATCAGGCCGGGGAGCTGTTTTTT
CDR3 protein: CASSLHQAGELFF

V gene: TRBV11-2
clone size: once
D gene: TRBD1
J gene: TRBJ2-2
CDR3 DNA: TGTGCCAGCAGCTTAATACAGGGGGCCACCGGGGAGCTGTTTTTT
CDR3 protein: CASSLIQGATGELFF

V gene: TRBV20-1
clone size: many
D gene: TRBD1
J gene: TRBJ2-2
CDR3 DNA: TGCAGTGCTCCGGACAGGTTCACCGGGGAGCTGTTTTTT
CDR3 protein: CSAPDRFTGELFF

V gene: TRBV2
clone size: many
D gene: TRBD1
J gene: TRBJ1-1
CDR3 DNA: TGTGCCAGCAGTGAAGTCCTGACAGGGGCAAAGAACACTGAAGCTTTCTTT
CDR3 protein: CASSEVLTGAKNTEAFF

V gene: TRBV6-6
clone size: -
D gene: TRBD1
J gene: TRBJ1-5
CDR3 DNA: TGTGCCAGCAGTTCCGGACAGGGCACTTCGGGTAGCAATCAGCCCCAGCATTTT
CDR3 protein: CASSSGQGTSGSNQPQHF

V gene: TRBV20-1
clone size: many
D gene: -
J gene: TRBJ1-5
CDR3 DNA: TGCAGTGCTAGCGGGCTGAATCAGCCCCAGCATTTT
CDR3 protein: CSASGLNQPQHF

V gene: TRBV13
clone size: -
D gene: TRBD2
J gene: TRBJ2-2
CDR3 DNA: TGTGCCAGCAGTACTAGCGGGAGCAGCGGGGAGCTGTTTTTT
CDR3 protein: CASSTSGSSGELFF

V gene: TRBV4-1
clone size: many
D gene: -
J gene: TRBJ1-4
CDR3 DNA: TGCGCCAGCAGCCTGACAGTACCTGAAAAACTGTTTTTT
CDR3 protein: CASSLTVPEKLFF

V gene: TRBV18
clone size: many
D gene: -
J gene: TRBJ2-1
CDR3 DNA: TGTGCCAGCTCACCGCTAGACACCTACAATGAGCAGTTCTTC
CDR3 protein: CASSPLDTYNEQFF

V gene: TRBV27
clone size: many
D gene: TRBD1
J gene: TRBJ2-1
CDR3 DNA: TGTGCCATCTCAGGGGGTCATGAGCAGTTCTTC
CDR3 protein: CAISGGHEQFF